This TCR beta chain was documented in a study of response to subunit inactivated influenza vaccine. Each CDR3 protein gets one entry after TCRdb re-called the RT-PCR reads with MiXCR. The profile shows 400,000 to 550,000 distinct CDR3 sequences, about 25% of them singletons. CDR1 is MDHEN and CDR2 is SYDVKM in the germline V gene. The germline V and J ends were trimmed by 4 bases and 7 bases, with 14 bases remaining between them. This CDR3 contains 14 residues. This clonotype was counted only a few times. Sequencing used CD4+ T cells sorted from PBMCs, obtained 5 to 6 days after vaccination. The V gene is TRBV28, the J gene TRBJ1-5; D is uncertain. The receptor was derived from a man aged 50 to 60 who received an inactivated influenza vaccine. The CDR3 bases are TGTGCCAGCAGTTCCCCCTCCTTGGGGCAGCCCCAGCATTTT. Protein: CASSSPSLGQPQHF.